A selection of T cell receptor beta chains follows, all from one sample in a study of T cells in localized non-small cell lung cancer. Generated by immunoSEQ multiplex PCR, the TCRdb table keeps only in-frame clones and is missing some. The sample yields some 37,000 clones, over 75% seen once. Material: peripheral blood, obtained before any cancer treatment. The source of these receptors is a woman aged 35-75 years with stage I lung adenocarcinoma. Each CDR3 is given with its conserved first and last residue. A D gene is named only where the DNA matches it firmly. The size field is filled for only some rows; it gives once, few, many or a size class.

v_gene	j_gene	d_gene	abundance	CDR3nt	CDR3aa
TRBV2	TRBJ2-7	.	once	TGTGCCAGCAGTGAAAGGTACGAGCAGTACTTC	CASSERYEQYF
TRBV28	TRBJ2-3	TRBD2	.	TGTGCCAGCAGTCAGACTAGCGTTGGCCCAGATACGCAGTATTTT	CASSQTSVGPDTQYF
TRBV7-9	TRBJ1-5	TRBD1	.	TGTGCCAGCAGCCCCCAGACAGGGGGCAATCAGCCCCAGCATTTT	CASSPQTGGNQPQHF
TRBV18	TRBJ1-2	.	once	TGTGCCAGCTCACCAAGTGTAGTTGGGGAACATGGCTACACCTTC	CASSPSVVGEHGYTF
TRBV25-1	TRBJ1-2	TRBD1	once	TGTGCCAGCACGGGGACAGGGGTGAGGGGTGGCTACACCTTC	CASTGTGVRGGYTF
TRBV7-9	TRBJ2-7	.	.	TGTGCCAGCACCCCTTGGTCCAGTCCCTACGAGCAGTACTTC	CASTPWSSPYEQYF
TRBV9	TRBJ2-7	TRBD2	few	TGTGCCAGCAGCGAGACGGGACTAGCGGCTTACGAGCAGTACTTC	CASSETGLAAYEQYF
TRBV25-1	TRBJ1-2	.	once	TGTGCCAGCAGTTCGGCTATTCTATGGGGCTACACCTTC	CASSSAILWGYTF
TRBV7-3	TRBJ2-1	.	once	TGTGCCAGCAGCTTAGACATAGATGAGCAGTTCTTC	CASSLDIDEQFF
TRBV6-1	TRBJ2-7	.	.	TGTGCCAGCACATCCGGGGAAGGAACCTACGAGCAGTACTTC	CASTSGEGTYEQYF
TRBV5-8	TRBJ2-7	.	.	TGTGCCAGCGGGTTCTACGAGCAGTACTTC	CASGFYEQYF
TRBV7-8	TRBJ2-5	.	.	TGTGCCAGCAGCCCCGTCCGGAGGGCACAGGCGAGGGAAACCCAGTACTTC	CASSPVRRAQARETQYF
TRBV29-1	TRBJ2-5	.	.	TGCAGCGTGGGGGGACAGCCCCAAGAGACCCAGTACTTC	CSVGGQPQETQYF
TRBV18	TRBJ1-1	.	.	TGTGCCAGCTCATCGGTAACAGGGATGAACACTGAAGCTTTCTTT	CASSSVTGMNTEAFF
TRBV5-1	TRBJ2-1	.	.	TGCGCCAGCAGCGAACGGTGGTCGAGCTCCTACAATGAGCAGTTCTTC	CASSERWSSSYNEQFF
TRBV30	TRBJ2-7	.	.	TGTGCCTGGAGTGTATCACAGAGTGGTGAGCAGTACTTC	CAWSVSQSGEQYF
TRBV11-2	TRBJ2-7	TRBD1	.	TGTGCCAGCAGCTACGCCGGGACAGCCTACGAGCAGTACTTC	CASSYAGTAYEQYF
TRBV7-9	TRBJ2-1	.	.	TGTGCCAGCAGGGGGCCTGGGGCAGGAACATACAATGAGCAGTTCTTC	CASRGPGAGTYNEQFF
TRBV27	TRBJ2-7	TRBD2	.	TGTGCCAGCAGCAGACTAGCGGGAGGGCCCCACGAGCAGTACTTC	CASSRLAGGPHEQYF
TRBV18	TRBJ2-3	.	.	TGTGCCAGCTCACCACCGGACAGCCTCACAGATACGCAGTATTTT	CASSPPDSLTDTQYF
TRBV7-2	TRBJ1-3	.	.	TGTGCCAGCAGCTTAAGTGAGGGAAGATTCATTGCAAACACCATATATTTT	CASSLSEGRFIANTIYF